Listed below are T cell receptor beta chains from one sample, sequenced in a study of CD8 T cells in Susac syndrome. MiXCR, run by TCRdb on the immunoSEQ multiplex PCR reads, gives a single entry per CDR3 protein. The table has 120,000 or so distinct CDR3 sequences, just under 95% seen once; the top ten hold 0.21%. Sequencing input: CD8+ T cells from PBMCs. These receptors were taken from a human donor with Susac syndrome. Both conserved end residues are part of each CDR3. The order of the fields is J gene, CDR3 length, D gene, V gene, clone size, CDR3 protein, CDR3 DNA. The D gene is left open where the match is weak. Rows give clone size only sometimes, using once, few, many, or a class for an expanded clone.

TRBJ2-3,15,NA,TRBV12-3/TRBV12-4,NA,CASSLGPAGEDTQYF,TGTGCCAGCAGTCTGGGACCCGCGGGTGAAGATACGCAGTATTTT
TRBJ2-7,14,NA,TRBV2,once,CASAVGGEYYEQYF,TGTGCCAGCGCCGTCGGCGGAGAATACTACGAGCAGTACTTC
TRBJ2-2,13,NA,TRBV7-3,NA,CASSSTSSGELFF,TGTGCCAGCAGCTCAACTAGTTCCGGGGAGCTGTTTTTT
TRBJ2-1,17,TRBD2,TRBV20-1,NA,CSASGTSGSISYNEQFF,TGCAGTGCTTCCGGGACTAGCGGGAGTATCTCCTACAATGAGCAGTTCTTC
TRBJ2-6,17,NA,TRBV9,NA,CASSVEGVLSGANVLTF,TGTGCCAGCAGCGTAGAGGGAGTACTCTCTGGGGCCAACGTCCTGACTTTC
TRBJ2-5,16,TRBD2,TRBV9,NA,CASSVEGSGGRETQYF,TGTGCCAGCAGCGTAGAAGGTAGCGGGGGTCGGGAGACCCAGTACTTC
TRBJ2-7,15,TRBD2,TRBV15,NA,CATSNGLVLSYEQYF,TGTGCCACCAGCAACGGACTAGTCCTATCCTACGAGCAGTACTTC
TRBJ2-3,15,TRBD2,TRBV7-3,NA,CASVGGLAGGNTQYF,TGTGCCAGCGTCGGCGGGCTAGCGGGGGGGAATACGCAGTATTTT
TRBJ2-7,14,NA,TRBV30,NA,CAWSVISRSYEQYF,TGTGCCTGGAGTGTCATATCTAGGTCCTACGAGCAGTACTTC
TRBJ1-6,14,NA,TRBV20-1,NA,CSAWEGQSSTPLHF,TGCAGTGCTTGGGAAGGACAAAGCTCCACACCCCTCCACTTT
TRBJ1-1,13,NA,TRBV6-5,NA,CASNRAEQTEAFF,TGTGCCAGCAACCGAGCCGAACAAACTGAAGCTTTCTTT
TRBJ1-5,14,NA,TRBV12-3/TRBV12-4,NA,CASSSPGGNQPQHF,TGTGCCAGCAGTTCTCCCGGTGGAAATCAGCCCCAGCATTTT
TRBJ2-1,11,NA,TRBV5-1,few,CASARGGEQFF,TGCGCCAGCGCCAGGGGGGGTGAGCAGTTCTTC
TRBJ2-1,15,TRBD2,TRBV15,once,CATSREREIYNEQFF,TGTGCCACCAGCAGAGAGCGGGAGATCTACAATGAGCAGTTCTTC
TRBJ2-2,17,TRBD1,TRBV7-2,NA,CASSLGEGAEGTGELFF,TGTGCCAGCAGCTTAGGAGAGGGGGCGGAAGGCACCGGGGAGCTGTTTTTT
TRBJ1-2,15,NA,TRBV4-3,once,CASSQVVDRLSGYTF,TGCGCCAGCAGCCAAGTGGTTGACAGGTTGAGTGGCTACACCTTC
TRBJ2-5,15,TRBD2,TRBV28,NA,CASSPTSGGAGTQYF,TGTGCCAGCAGTCCGACTAGCGGTGGGGCCGGGACCCAGTACTTC
TRBJ2-5,15,NA,TRBV4-3,NA,CASSQDVGGQETQYF,TGCGCCAGCAGCCAAGATGTGGGGGGACAAGAGACCCAGTACTTC
TRBJ1-2,12,NA,TRBV4-2,NA,CASSQGGALYTF,TGTGCCAGCAGCCAAGGGGGGGCGCTCTACACCTTC
TRBJ2-1,15,NA,TRBV15,NA,CATRGPRGGPYEQFF,TGTGCCACCAGAGGCCCCAGGGGAGGGCCCTATGAGCAGTTCTTC
TRBJ2-1,18,TRBD2,TRBV12-5,NA,CASGLTSGRPSSYNEQFF,TGTGCTAGTGGTTTGACTAGCGGGAGGCCCAGCTCCTACAATGAGCAGTTCTTC
TRBJ1-1,12,TRBD1,TRBV19,NA,CASSQTGTEAFF,TGTGCCAGTAGCCAGACAGGGACTGAAGCTTTCTTT
TRBJ1-1,13,NA,TRBV7-9,NA,CASSTRGRTGAFF,TGTGCCAGCAGCACGCGTGGGCGGACGGGAGCTTTCTTT
TRBJ2-2,12,NA,TRBV5-6,once,CASSFSTGELFF,TGTGCCAGCAGCTTTTCCACCGGGGAGCTGTTTTTT
TRBJ2-2,16,TRBD2,TRBV12-3/TRBV12-4,once,CASSSSSGWHTGELFF,TGTGCCAGCAGTTCCTCTAGCGGGTGGCATACCGGGGAGCTGTTTTTT
TRBJ2-7,13,NA,TRBV6-2/TRBV6-3,few,CASSLRATYEQYF,TGTGCCAGCAGTCTGCGGGCCACCTACGAGCAGTACTTC
TRBJ2-7,15,TRBD1,TRBV20-1,NA,CSAYPTGFASYEQYF,TGCAGTGCTTACCCGACAGGGTTTGCGTCCTACGAGCAGTACTTC
TRBJ1-2,15,NA,TRBV28,NA,CASRARGVSNYGYTF,TGTGCCAGCAGAGCTCGGGGAGTATCTAACTATGGCTACACCTTC
TRBJ2-2,14,TRBD1,TRBV28,NA,CASSGTGITGELFF,TGTGCCAGCAGCGGGACAGGGATTACCGGGGAGCTGTTTTTT
TRBJ1-1,12,NA,TRBV25-1,NA,CASSVGDTEAFF,TGTGCCAGCAGTGTCGGGGACACTGAAGCTTTCTTT
TRBJ2-3,10,NA,TRBV20-1,NA,CSVATDTQYF,TGCAGTGTTGCCACAGATACGCAGTATTTT
TRBJ2-1,15,NA,TRBV11-1,NA,CASSLAFSGSNEQFF,TGTGCCAGCAGCTTAGCGTTTTCCGGTTCGAATGAGCAGTTCTTC
TRBJ2-7,16,NA,TRBV29-1,NA,CSVVPPPGVSSYEQYF,TGCAGCGTTGTGCCCCCCCCAGGGGTAAGCTCCTACGAGCAGTACTTC
TRBJ2-7,12,NA,TRBV25-1,NA,CASSEGRYEQYF,TGTGCCAGCAGTGAAGGGCGTTACGAGCAGTACTTC
TRBJ2-5,15,NA,TRBV7-9,NA,CASRGGVGYQETQYF,TGTGCCAGCAGGGGCGGGGTGGGCTACCAAGAGACCCAGTACTTC
TRBJ1-2,16,NA,TRBV4-3,NA,CASSQDSEQRFYGYTF,TGCGCCAGCAGCCAAGATAGCGAACAGCGCTTCTATGGCTACACCTTC